The 31 T cell receptor beta chains below all came from one sample that was sequenced in a study of blood T cell repertoires in COVID-19. Sequencing used immunoSEQ multiplex PCR; TCRdb keeps in-frame clones, though not all of them. The table shows fewer than 80,000 clones, with about 83% occurring only once. Sequencing used peripheral blood. The receptors here all came from a man aged 25 to 40 with acute or convalescent COVID-19.

The rearrangement links TRBV19 to TRBJ1-1, with D perhaps matching TRBD1 (5 bases). V lost 7 bases and J 3 bases, leaving 18 bases between the germline ends. Germline CDR1 LNHDA, CDR2 SQIVND (reference sequence). The CDR3 is 15 amino acids. The CDR3 here is CASKFPGAGDTEAFF. CDR3 DNA: TGTGCCAGTAAATTTCCAGGTGCGGGGGACACTGAAGCTTTCTTT.

The CDR3, as DNA: TGCGCCAGCAGCCAAGGTCATACGGGGGGCGGTTACAATGAGCAGTTCTTC. This gives the protein CASSQGHTGGGYNEQFF. The chain recombines TRBV4-3 with TRBJ2-1, with D perhaps TRBD2 (7 bases). Looked up from germline, CDR1 is LGHNA and CDR2 is YSLEER. The CDR3 is made up of 17 amino acids. The V end lost 1 base, the J end lost 4 bases, and 17 bases lay between the germline ends.

The chain has TRBV21-1 and TRBJ2-6; the D call TRBD1 from the table was never checked on the DNA. TRBV21-1 is a pseudogene locus. CDR3 length: 21 amino acids. DNA for the CDR3: TGTGCCAGCAGCAAAGCGGAACCATCCGGGACAGGGTTATCTGGGGCCAACGTCCTGACTTTC. This translates into CASSKAEPSGTGLSGANVLTF.

This chain connects TRBV28 to TRBJ1-5; tentatively, D is TRBD1 (5 bases). The CDR3 covers 12 residues. Germline loops: CDR1 MDHEN, CDR2 SYDVKM. The V and J ends lost 7 bases and 8 bases respectively, with 12 bases between them. CDR3: CASKVGGEPQHF. In DNA, the CDR3 is TGTGCCAGCAAGGTCGGGGGAGAGCCCCAGCATTTT.

This clone was picked up a small number of times. This chain links TRBV5-5 with TRBJ1-1; weak D call: TRBD1 (5 bases). Germline V gives CDR1 SGHKS, CDR2 YYEKEE (reference sequence). The CDR3 runs 14 residues. Deletions cut 3 bases from V and 1 base from J, with 10 bases between. CDR3 DNA: TGTGCCAGCAGCTCAGGGATGGCGAACACTGAAGCTTTCTTT. Amino acid sequence: CASSSGMANTEAFF.

The CDR3 nucleotides read TGTGCCAGCAGTTCGCGGGGGTTGCGCACTGAAGCTTTCTTT. It is translated as CASSSRGLRTEAFF. This sequence joins TRBV6-5 and TRBJ1-1; tentatively, D is TRBD1 (5 bases). The germline V and J ends were trimmed by 4 bases and 4 bases, with 13 bases remaining between them. The CDR3 contains 14 residues. CDR1 and CDR2 from the germline V gene are MNHEY and SVGAGI.

This clone showed up just once. The chain recombines TRBV28 with TRBJ2-5; 7 bases map to TRBD1. Germline CDR1 and CDR2: MDHEN and SYDVKM. J gave up 7 bases and V 7 bases, and 18 bases lay outside the gene matches. This CDR3 spans 16 amino acids. As DNA, the CDR3 is TGTGCCAGCAAGGGGTTGGGCGTAGGGGGCGAAGGGACCCAGTACTTC. Translating it yields CASKGLGVGGEGTQYF.

The chain joins TRBV6-5 to TRBJ2-1; D perhaps matches TRBD1 (5 bases). From germline, CDR1 is MNHEY and CDR2 SVGAGI. The CDR3 length is 15 residues. Trimming stripped 3 bases from V and 5 bases from J, with 14 bases between. The CDR3, as DNA: TGTGCCAGCAGTTATGGACACGGGCGGAACAATGAGCAGTTCTTC. Protein sequence: CASSYGHGRNNEQFF.

This clone was picked up a small number of times. CDR3: CASSLLGLAGGENEQFF. The CDR3, as DNA: TGTGCCAGCAGCCTTCTCGGACTAGCGGGGGGTGAGAATGAGCAGTTCTTC. The rearrangement joins TRBV3-1 (or the pseudogene TRBV3-2) to TRBJ2-1; the match to TRBD2 covers 14 bases. The germline gives CDR1 LGHDT, CDR2 YNNKEL (reference sequence). The V and J ends lost 4 bases and 7 bases, in that order; junction bases with no gene match: 9. CDR3 length equals 17 residues.

The V gene is TRBV4-1, the J gene TRBJ2-2; 11 bases are a match to TRBD1. Losses at the gene ends were 5 bases for V and 9 bases for J; bases not matched to a gene: 11. The CDR3 totals 16 residues. The V gene's germline CDR1 is MGHRA and CDR2 YSYEKL. CDR3 protein: CASSFPAGQGARELFF. CDR3 DNA: TGCGCCAGCAGCTTTCCGGCAGGACAGGGGGCGCGGGAGCTGTTTTTT.

J is TRBJ2-3 and V is TRBV5-1; TRBD2 matches 10 bases. The CDR3 totals 16 residues. The ends lost 0 bases at V and 2 bases at J; junction bases unmatched: 3. The V gene's germline CDR1 is SGHRS and CDR2 YFSETQ. CDR3 amino acids: CASSLGLAGDTDTQYF. CDR3 coding DNA: TGCGCCAGCAGCTTGGGACTAGCGGGCGACACAGATACGCAGTATTTT.

The J gene is TRBJ1-4, the V gene TRBV11-2; TRBD1 agrees at 8 bases. Trimming removed 3 bases from V and 5 bases from J; junction bases left unmatched: 8. The CDR3 runs to 16 residues. Germline V CDR1 and CDR2: SGHAT, FQNNGV. The DNA for the CDR3 is TGTGCCAGCAGCTTGTTTTGGGACAGGAGGAATGAAAAACTGTTTTTT. Translating it yields CASSLFWDRRNEKLFF. The whole variable domain, remainder taken from reference TRBV11-2 and TRBJ1-4, is EAGVAQSPRYKIIEKRQSVAFWCNPISGHATLYWYQQILGQGPKLLIQFQNNGVVDDSQLPKDRFSAERLKGVDSTLKIQPAKLEDSAVYLCASSLFWDRRNEKLFFGSGTQLSVL.

This clone was recorded at least ten times. This rearrangement joins TRBV7-9 to TRBJ2-3; 10 positions agree with TRBD1. The junction had 10 bases not matched to a gene; V was cut back by 5 bases and J by 5 bases. CDR1 is SEHNR and CDR2 is FQNEAQ in the germline V gene (reference sequence). CDR3 size: 16 residues. For the CDR3, the DNA is TGTGCCAGCAGCACCTGGGACAGGGGTATGGAAGATACGCAGTATTTT. Protein: CASSTWDRGMEDTQYF. The full variable domain, rest sourced from reference TRBV7-9 and TRBJ2-3, is DTGVSQNPRHKITKRGQNVTFRCDPISEHNRLYWYRQTLGQGPEFLTYFQNEAQLEKSRLLSDRFSAERPKGSFSTLEIQRTEQGDSAMYLCASSTWDRGMEDTQYFGPGTRLTVL.

V and J are TRBV11-2 and TRBJ2-1; 7 bases map to TRBD2. The length of the CDR3 is 13 residues. J lost 7 bases, V lost 8 bases, and 8 bases had no gene match. CDR1 and CDR2 (germline): SGHAT, FQNNGV. The CDR3 sequence is CASRVASGNEQFF. The CDR3 DNA sequence: TGTGCCAGCCGGGTGGCTAGCGGTAATGAGCAGTTCTTC.

V is TRBV10-1 and J is TRBJ2-1; 8 bases match TRBD2. CDR3 length: 14 residues. CDR1 WNHNN and CDR2 SYGVQD come from the germline V gene (reference sequence). The ends lost 4 bases at V and 5 bases at J; junction bases unmatched: 4. The CDR3 coding sequence is TGCGCCAGCAGTGGGACTAGCCAAAACAATGAGCAGTTCTTC. Its protein product is CASSGTSQNNEQFF.

The chain is built from TRBV9 and TRBJ2-1; TRBD2 is a possible D gene (6 bases). This CDR3 contains 15 residues. Per germline, CDR1 SGDLS and CDR2 YYNGEE. The V and J ends lost 6 bases and 8 bases respectively, with 21 bases between them. CDR3: CASNLFGGALDEQFF. The CDR3 nucleotides are TGTGCCAGCAACCTTTTCGGGGGAGCTTTGGATGAGCAGTTCTTC.

The chain employs TRBV3-1 (or the pseudogene TRBV3-2) and TRBJ2-1, with TRBD2 matching over 7 bases. Germline assignment: CDR1 LGHDT and CDR2 YNNKEL (reference sequence). Trimming removed 6 bases from V and 1 base from J; junction bases left unmatched: 9. This CDR3 contains 16 residues. The CDR3 sequence is CASRPLEGGSYNEQFF. DNA of the CDR3: TGTGCCAGCAGACCCCTTGAGGGAGGGTCCTACAATGAGCAGTTCTTC.

The gene calls are TRBV5-5 and TRBJ1-1; unclear D gene. Germline V lookup: CDR1 SGHKS, CDR2 YYEKEE (reference sequence). The CDR3 sequence is 13 residues long. V gave up 2 bases and J gave up 5 bases, with 10 bases separating them. The CDR3 region is CASSLEGMTEAFF. The DNA of the CDR3 is TGTGCCAGCAGCTTAGAGGGAATGACTGAAGCTTTCTTT.

The gene calls are TRBV7-6 and TRBJ1-5; no clear D. The V end lost 5 bases, the J end lost 9 bases, and 8 bases lay between the germline ends. The CDR3 is 11 residues long. CDR1 and CDR2 from the germline V gene are SGHVS and FNYEAQ. The CDR3 sequence: CASSIPRPQHF. The CDR3 coding sequence is TGTGCCAGCAGCATACCGCGGCCCCAGCATTTT.

This chain links TRBV4-3 with TRBJ1-6; 12 bases fit TRBD1. The CDR3 totals 16 residues. The junction had 9 bases not matched to a gene; V was cut back by 8 bases and J by 7 bases. Germline CDR1 and CDR2: LGHNA and YSLEER. CDR3 DNA sequence: TGCGCCAGCCGGTCGGGACAGGGGGCGCCCAATTCACCCCTCCACTTT. Translating it yields CASRSGQGAPNSPLHF.

The chain employs TRBV5-1 and TRBJ1-3; a weak D match, TRBD1 (6 bases). Per the germline V gene, CDR1 is SGHRS and CDR2 is YFSETQ. This CDR3 comprises 16 residues. V was shortened by 4 bases and J by 4 bases, with 18 bases between the two germline ends. The CDR3 region is CASSPTTTGSGNTIYF. DNA of the CDR3: TGCGCCAGCAGCCCCACCACTACAGGGTCGGGAAACACCATATATTTT.

This chain uses TRBV5-1 with TRBJ1-1; a possible D gene is TRBD1 (6 bases). CDR3 length equals 16 residues. The ends were cut back, 4 bases at V and 0 bases at J, with 16 bases in the middle. Germline V lookup: CDR1 SGHRS, CDR2 YFSETQ. The CDR3 DNA follows: TGCGCCAGCAGCCCAACAGGGACCGCATTGAACACTGAAGCTTTCTTT. It is translated as CASSPTGTALNTEAFF.

The chain carries TRBV18 and TRBJ1-5, with a tentative D call TRBD1 (5 bases). V lost 2 bases, J lost 4 bases, and 9 bases lay in between. The CDR3 runs 14 residues. CDR1 is KGHSH and CDR2 is LQKENI in the germline V gene. CDR3 DNA sequence: TGTGCCAGCTCACCAAATACAGGTAATCAGCCCCAGCATTTT. Amino acids: CASSPNTGNQPQHF.

The V call is TRBV7-3, the J call TRBJ2-2; 8 bases match TRBD1. Germline CDR1 and CDR2: SGHTA and FQGTGA. V gave up 3 bases and J gave up 1 base; unmatched junction bases: 7. CDR3 length: 17 amino acids. Here the CDR3 reads CASSLGPTGENTGELFF. CDR3 coding DNA: TGTGCCAGCAGCTTGGGGCCGACAGGGGAGAACACCGGGGAGCTGTTTTTT.

The chain carries TRBV19 and TRBJ2-1, with D perhaps matching TRBD2 (6 bases). V was cut by 6 bases and J by 2 bases, with 17 bases left in between. The CDR3 totals 16 residues. Germline values: CDR1 LNHDA, CDR2 SQIVND (reference sequence). The CDR3 sequence: CASRDRGGNAYNEQFF. The CDR3 DNA follows: TGTGCCAGTAGGGATAGGGGCGGGAATGCCTACAATGAGCAGTTCTTC.

CDR3 nucleotide sequence: TGTGCCAGCAGCCCCCCTGACAGGGATAATTCACCCCTCCACTTT. Protein product: CASSPPDRDNSPLHF. The V call is TRBV28, the J call TRBJ1-6; 7 bases are shared with TRBD1. The V gene end was trimmed by 6 bases and the J gene end by 5 bases; junction bases not matched to a gene: 7. Germline lookup yields CDR1 MDHEN and CDR2 SYDVKM. The CDR3 has 15 residues. The whole variable domain, filled in from reference TRBV28 and TRBJ1-6, reads DVKVTQSSRYLVKRTGEKVFLECVQDMDHENMFWYRQDPGLGLRLIYFSYDVKMKEKGDIPEGYSVSREKKERFSLILESASTNQTSMYLCASSPPDRDNSPLHFGNGTRLTVT.

This clone was observed a single time. The V gene is TRBV12-3 or TRBV12-4, the J gene TRBJ2-5; D remains unclear. The CDR3 contains 12 residues. The V end was cut by 2 bases, the J end by 4 bases, with 5 bases between. The CDR3 DNA reads as TGTGCCAGCAGTTTAAGAGTAGAGACCCAGTACTTC. Translated: CASSLRVETQYF.

The J gene is TRBJ2-3, the V gene TRBV7-2; 10 bases map to TRBD2. The trim removed 6 bases at V and 3 bases at J, leaving 9 bases unmatched. Looked up from germline, CDR1 is SGHTA and CDR2 is FQGNSA. The CDR3 loop spans 16 amino acids. This CDR3 reads CASSRTPLAGTDTQYF. The DNA of the CDR3 is TGTGCCAGCAGTCGCACGCCACTAGCGGGAACAGATACGCAGTATTTT.

This clone occurred once. V is TRBV7-8 and J is TRBJ2-1; 9 bases fit TRBD2. Germline V gene data show CDR1 as SGHVS and CDR2 as FQNEAQ. There are 16 residues in the CDR3. J lost 6 bases, V lost 0 bases, and 6 bases had no gene match. The CDR3 here is CASSLATGLARNEQFF. The DNA for the CDR3 is TGTGCCAGCAGCTTAGCGACGGGACTAGCACGCAATGAGCAGTTCTTC.

This sequence joins TRBV28 and TRBJ1-2, with D possibly matching TRBD1 (6 bases). V lost 6 bases and J 3 bases, leaving 8 bases between the germline ends. Germline V gives CDR1 MDHEN, CDR2 SYDVKM. The CDR3 extends over 12 amino acids. The CDR3 spells CASSRQDYGYTF. Here the CDR3 DNA reads TGTGCCAGCAGCAGACAGGACTATGGCTACACCTTC.

This clone was observed a single time. The chain recombines TRBV19 with TRBJ2-3, with D perhaps matching TRBD1 (6 bases). Germline V gene sequence: CDR1 LNHDA, CDR2 SQIVND (reference sequence). The germline V and J ends were trimmed by 8 bases and 2 bases, with 14 bases remaining between them. This CDR3 has 14 amino acids. The CDR3 sequence: CASGRRGVTDTQYF. The CDR3 coding sequence is TGTGCCAGTGGCCGCAGGGGAGTCACAGATACGCAGTATTTT.